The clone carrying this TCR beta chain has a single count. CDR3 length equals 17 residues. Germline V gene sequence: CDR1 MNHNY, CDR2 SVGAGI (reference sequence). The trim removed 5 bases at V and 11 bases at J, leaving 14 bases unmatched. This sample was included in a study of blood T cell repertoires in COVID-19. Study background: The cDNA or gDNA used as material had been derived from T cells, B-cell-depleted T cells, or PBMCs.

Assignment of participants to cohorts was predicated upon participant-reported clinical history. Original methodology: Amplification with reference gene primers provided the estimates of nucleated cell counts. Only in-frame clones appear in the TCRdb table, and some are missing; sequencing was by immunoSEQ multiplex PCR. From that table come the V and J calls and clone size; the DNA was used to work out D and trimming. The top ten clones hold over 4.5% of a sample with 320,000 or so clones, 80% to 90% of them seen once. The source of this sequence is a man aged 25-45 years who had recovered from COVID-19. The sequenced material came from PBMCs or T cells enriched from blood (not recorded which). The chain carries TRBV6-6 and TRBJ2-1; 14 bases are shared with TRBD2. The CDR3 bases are TGTGCCAGCAGTCCGACTAGCGGGGGGGGATTTCCAATGAAGCAGTTCTTC. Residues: CASSPTSGGGFPMKQFF.